This TCR beta chain originates from a study of type 1 and type 2 diabetes patients. The wider study: Sequencing for the whole study yielded 18,976,912 paired-end reads. Points from the study as a whole: In CD4+ and CD8+ T cells, type 2 diabetes diversity exceeded type 1.

In this sample, this clonotype turned up a few times. Antigen specificity is unknown. Amplification started from genomic DNA. A primer set of 30 forward and 13 reverse primers amplified the CDR3. TCRdb re-analysed the multiplex PCR reads in MiXCR, keeping a single row per CDR3 protein. The sample has fewer than 350,000 distinct CDR3 sequences, roughly 50% seen once. This clonotype was obtained from a young man with type 2 diabetes. The sequenced material came from peripheral blood mononuclear cells (PBMCs).

The CDR3 is CASSSGSTGYEQYF. In DNA, the CDR3 is TGTGCCAGCAGCTCGGGCTCGACAGGGTACGAGCAGTACTTC. The chain recombines TRBV2 with TRBJ2-7; 7 bases map to TRBD1. Losses at the gene ends were 6 bases for V and 4 bases for J; bases not matched to a gene: 9. The CDR3 spans 14 residues. Germline V CDR1 and CDR2: SNHLY, FYNNEI.